The 5 T cell receptor beta chains given below trace back to one sample, sequenced in a study of blood T cell repertoires in COVID-19 (TCRdb year 2020). Preparation of the library involved the immunoSEQ multiplex PCR assay. In TCRdb, the immuneACCESS table is reduced to in-frame sequences with V and J assigned. These tables do not hold every clone; where another copy was compared, an unresolved V gene accounts for under half, and the others remain unexplained. The sample includes around 190,000 clones, with about 81% observed a single time. The leading ten clones occupy 9.2% of the sample. The specimen sequenced was PBMCs or T cells enriched from blood (not recorded which). Receptors were obtained from a man aged 40-49 years who had recovered from COVID-19.

This clone showed up just once. This chain uses TRBV5-8 with TRBJ2-3; D gene unclear. Trimming shortened V by 5 bases and J by 1 base, and 17 bases separated the two germline ends. The CDR3 extends over 16 amino acids. Germline V gives CDR1 SGHTS, CDR2 YDEGEE. CDR3 sequence (DNA): TGTGCCAGCAGTTCTCGTCGGGTCGAGGGCACAGATACGCAGTATTTT. This sequence encodes CASSSRRVEGTDTQYF.

The CDR3 sequence is CASSPGSVGGAGNTIYF. Written as DNA, the CDR3 is TGTGCCAGCAGCCCGGGCAGCGTAGGGGGAGCTGGAAACACCATATATTTT. The chain recombines TRBV3-1 (or the pseudogene TRBV3-2) with TRBJ1-3, with D tentatively TRBD1 (6 bases). Deletions cut 4 bases from V and 2 bases from J, with 18 bases between. The germline gives CDR1 LGHDT, CDR2 YNNKEL (reference sequence). This CDR3 comprises 17 residues.

J is TRBJ1-1 and V is TRBV6-6; tentative D call: TRBD1 (6 bases). Germline lookup yields CDR1 MNHNY and CDR2 SVGAGI (reference sequence). The V and J ends lost 4 bases and 7 bases respectively, with 19 bases between them. CDR3 length equals 15 residues. Here the CDR3 reads CASSFRDTHYGEAFF. In DNA, the CDR3 is TGTGCCAGCAGTTTCCGGGACACCCACTACGGTGAAGCTTTCTTT.

This clone was counted many times. The CDR3 DNA follows: TGTGCCAGCAGCGATTCGACTAGCGGGGGGACAGATACGCAGTATTTT. Its translation is CASSDSTSGGTDTQYF. This chain joins TRBV21-1 and TRBJ2-3; the listed D gene, TRBD2, was not tested against the DNA. TRBV21-1 is shown as a pseudogene. The length of the CDR3 is 16 residues.

The rearrangement joins TRBV20-1 to TRBJ1-1, with 8 bases identical to TRBD1. CDR3 length: 11 amino acids. With V trimmed by 8 bases and J by 4 bases, 3 bases remained unmatched. In germline, CDR1 is DFQATT, CDR2 SNEGSKA (reference sequence). This CDR3 reads CSCRGRTEAFF. DNA of the CDR3: TGCAGTTGCAGGGGGCGCACTGAAGCTTTCTTT.